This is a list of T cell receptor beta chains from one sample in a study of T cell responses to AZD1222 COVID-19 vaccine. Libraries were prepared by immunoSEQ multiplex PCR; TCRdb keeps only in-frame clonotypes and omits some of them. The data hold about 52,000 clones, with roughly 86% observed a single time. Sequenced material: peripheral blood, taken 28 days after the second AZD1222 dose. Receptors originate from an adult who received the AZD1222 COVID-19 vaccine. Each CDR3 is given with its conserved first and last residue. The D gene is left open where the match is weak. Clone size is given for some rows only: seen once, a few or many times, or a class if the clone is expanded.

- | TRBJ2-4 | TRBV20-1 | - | TGCAGTGCTAGTCTAAACCAGAACATTCAGTACTTC | CSASLNQNIQYF
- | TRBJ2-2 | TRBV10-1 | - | TGCGCCAGCAGTTCAGGGGTTACCGGGGAGCTGTTTTTT | CASSSGVTGELFF
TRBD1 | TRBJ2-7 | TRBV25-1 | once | TGTGCCAACCCAGGGGGACGGTCTACCCACGAGCAGTACTTC | CANPGGRSTHEQYF
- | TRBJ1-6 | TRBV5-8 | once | TGTGCCAGCAGACCAGGGGCCGTATATAATTCACCCCTCCACTTT | CASRPGAVYNSPLHF
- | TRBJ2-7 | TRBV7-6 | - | TGTGCCAGCAGCTTAGGGCGCGCGGGGGCTGACGAGCAGTACTTC | CASSLGRAGADEQYF
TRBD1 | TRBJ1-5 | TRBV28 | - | TGTGCCAGCAGAGGACAGGGGGCGAGTCGGTCCCAGCATTTT | CASRGQGASRSQHF
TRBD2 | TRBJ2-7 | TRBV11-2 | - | TGTGCCAGCAGCTCGGCCCGGGCTAGCGGGTACGAGCAGTACTTC | CASSSARASGYEQYF
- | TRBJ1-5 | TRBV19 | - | TGTGCCAGTAGTATTGGGGTTCAGCCCCAGCATTTT | CASSIGVQPQHF
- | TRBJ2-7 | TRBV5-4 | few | TGTGCCAGCAGCGCCGTCGGGACCGACGAGCAGTACTTC | CASSAVGTDEQYF
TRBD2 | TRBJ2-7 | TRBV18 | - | TGTGCCAGCTCACCCCTAGCGGGAGGGCCCTACGAGCAGTACTTC | CASSPLAGGPYEQYF
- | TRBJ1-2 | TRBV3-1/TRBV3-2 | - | TGTGCCAGCAGCCGGACAAACTATGGCTACACCTTC | CASSRTNYGYTF
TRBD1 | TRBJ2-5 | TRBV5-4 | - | TGTGCCAGCAGCCCAGGGACAGCTCTTCAGGAGACCCAGTACTTC | CASSPGTALQETQYF
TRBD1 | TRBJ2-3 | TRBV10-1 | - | TGCGCCAGCAGTGAGTCGGGCCAGGGGGCGAATACGCAGTATTTT | CASSESGQGANTQYF
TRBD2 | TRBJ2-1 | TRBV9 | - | TGTGCCAGCAGCCCTGGACTAGCGGGGCAGTTCTTC | CASSPGLAGQFF
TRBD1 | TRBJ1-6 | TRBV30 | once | TGTGCCTCCCGGGACAGGGAGAATTCACCCCTCCACTTT | CASRDRENSPLHF
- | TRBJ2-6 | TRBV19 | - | TGTGCCAGTAGTATAGAAGCTCCGCTGGTCGGGGCCAACGTCCTGACTTTC | CASSIEAPLVGANVLTF
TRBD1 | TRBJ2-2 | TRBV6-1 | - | TGTGCCAGCAGTGAAGAGGACAGGGGCACCGGGGAGCTGTTTTTT | CASSEEDRGTGELFF
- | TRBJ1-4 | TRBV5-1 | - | TGCGCCAGCAGCTCCGGGACGAATGAAAAACTGTTTTTT | CASSSGTNEKLFF
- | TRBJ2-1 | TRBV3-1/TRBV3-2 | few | TGTGCCAGCAGCCCCCCCCGAGGAGGGTACAATGAGCAGTTCTTC | CASSPPRGGYNEQFF
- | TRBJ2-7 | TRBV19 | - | TGTGCCAGTAGCCACCCCGGACAGAGCTCCTACGAGCAGTACTTC | CASSHPGQSSYEQYF
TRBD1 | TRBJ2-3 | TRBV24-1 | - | TGTGCCACAGCCTACGGACAGGGCTCAGATACGCAGTATTTT | CATAYGQGSDTQYF
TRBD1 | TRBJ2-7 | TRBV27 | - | TGTGCCAGCAGTCCACTAGTCCAGGGGGACGAGCAGTACTTC | CASSPLVQGDEQYF
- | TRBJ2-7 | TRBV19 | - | TGTGCCAGTAGTATCAGGGGCCTAGCCTACGAGCAGTACTTC | CASSIRGLAYEQYF
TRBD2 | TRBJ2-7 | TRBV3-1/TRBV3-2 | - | TGTGCCAGCAGCCAGGGACTAGCCACCTCCTACGAGCAGTACTTC | CASSQGLATSYEQYF